The 8 T cell receptor beta chains presented below share a single source sample, sequenced in a study of CD8+ T cells in alopecia areata. Sequencing relied on a cDNA template that was reverse transcribed from extracted RNA. The table came from immunoSEQ multiplex PCR; TCRdb's copy has only in-frame clones and leaves some out. Altogether more than 90,000 clones were found in the sample, and no singletons occur. The specimen sequenced was lesional skin. These receptors came from a C3H/HeJ mouse with alopecia areata. The strain's MHC type: H2-k.

This clone has a handful of counts. The genes and germline here are from mouse. The read comes to an end 4 residues before the CDR3 does, leaving the germline J gene to fill in the end. V is TRBV14 and J is TRBJ2-1; the D gene is possibly TRBD2 (5 bases). Germline CDR1 and CDR2: SGHDT and FRDEAV. V was pared by 2 bases and J by 1 base, with 10 bases between. This CDR3 spans 15 amino acids. The chain's CDR3 is CASSLSTGNYAEQFF. The sequenced CDR3 bases are TGTGCCAGCAGTTTAAGTACTGGAAACTATGCT.

This clone has just a few counts. Gene labels here are mouse ones. The CDR3 is cut off 4 residues early in the read; its end comes from the germline J gene. The chain combines TRBV1 with TRBJ1-1; D perhaps matches TRBD1 (5 bases). Germline CDR1 is NSQYPW and CDR2 is LRSPGD (reference sequence). Between the trimmed V and J ends, which lost 5 bases and 0 bases, there was a span of 10 bases. This CDR3 comprises 14 residues. This chain's CDR3 is CTCSPGQANTEVFF. The CDR3 DNA, read in part, is TGCACCTGCAGTCCCGGACAAGCAAACACA. Based on the CDR3 plus reference TRBV1 and TRBJ1-1, the full variable domain is VTLLEQNPRWRLVPRGQAVNLRCILKNSQYPWMSWYQQDLQKQLQWLFTLRSPGDKEVKSLPGADYLATRVTDTELRLQVANMSQGRTLYCTCSPGQANTEVFFGKGTRLTVV.

Regarding this clone: Gene names and germline refer to mouse. With the read ending 4 residues before the CDR3 end, the germline J gene is used to fill in that end. The chain uses TRBV29 and TRBJ2-5, with D perhaps matching TRBD1 (6 bases). Germline V gene lookup returns CDR1 MSHET and CDR2 SYDVDS. The CDR3 totals 14 residues. The part of the CDR3 DNA that was read is TGTGCTAGCAGTTCGAACAGGGAGGGGGAC. Translation gives CASSSNREGD. The entire CDR3 is CASSSNREGDTQYF.

This clone came up a few times. Each gene name is a mouse one. The read comes to an end 4 residues before the CDR3 does, leaving the germline J gene to fill in the end. V usage is TRBV13-3 and J usage is TRBJ1-4; D is perhaps TRBD1 (6 bases). V was clipped by 2 bases and J by 0 bases, with 14 bases between them. This CDR3 comprises 17 residues. Germline CDR1 is NNHDY and CDR2 is SYVADS. The CDR3 is CASSDHGTKISNERLFF. Partial CDR3 DNA: TGTGCCAGCAGTGACCACGGGACAAAAATTTCCAACGAA.

This clone appeared a few times. Gene names follow the mouse nomenclature. Read data end 4 residues before the CDR3 end; the end is taken from the germline J gene. Other DNA sequences within the sample encode an identical CDR3. The V gene is TRBV13-3, the J gene TRBJ2-1; 14 bases agree with TRBD2. This CDR3 has 16 residues. Per the germline V gene, CDR1 is NNHDY and CDR2 is SYVADS. Incomplete CDR3 DNA: TGTGCCAGCAGTGAGGGGACTGGGGGGGCAGGGGCT. Its translation is CASSEGTGGAGA. The entire CDR3 sequence reads CASSEGTGGAGAEQFF.

In this sample, this clone turned up a few times. Gene names and germline refer to mouse. The CDR3 goes on 4 residues after the read ends, and that part is filled in from the germline J gene. The chain uses TRBV13-1 and TRBJ1-2; 7 bases are shared with TRBD1. V trimming: 8 bases; J trimming: 3 bases; junction bases outside the gene matches: 7. This CDR3 spans 13 amino acids. Germline CDR1 and CDR2: NSHNY and SYGAGN. The CDR3 sequence: CASPGQKHSDYTF. The covered CDR3 bases are TGTGCCAGTCCGGGACAGAAACACTCC.

This clone was counted ten times or more. The listed TCRdb protein conflicts with the DNA translation at residue 11, and the protein shown is translated directly from the DNA. Germline and genes: mouse. From the germline J gene comes the end of the CDR3, since the read stops 3 residues before it. The V call is TRBV1, the J call TRBJ1-3; D is unclear. Germline assignment: CDR1 NSQYPW and CDR2 LRSPGD (reference sequence). V was pared by 0 bases and J by 3 bases, with 6 bases between. This CDR3 spans 14 amino acids. CDR3 bases read: TGCACCTGCAGTGCAGAGTGGGTTGGAAATACG. It specifies CTCSAEWVGNT. The full CDR3 is CTCSAEWVGNTLYF.

Many counts were recorded for this clone. The genes are named according to mouse. The read halts 4 residues ahead of the CDR3 end, with the missing end drawn from the germline J gene. The chain has TRBV16 and TRBJ2-1, with 10 bases lining up with TRBD1. Germline assignment: CDR1 SGHSA and CDR2 FRNQAP. V shed 5 bases and J 0 bases; nucleotides not matched to a gene: 4. This CDR3 comprises 16 residues. CDR3: CASSPRTGGNYAEQFF. Partial CDR3 DNA: TGTGCAAGCAGCCCTCGGACAGGGGGTAACTATGCT.